The 10 T cell receptor beta chains reported below all come from one sample, sequenced in a study of regulatory T cells in long-lasting Graves disease. Building the TCR beta libraries relied on iRepertoire HTBI primers, and CDR3 regions underwent Arm-PCR. TCRdb reanalysed the multiplex PCR reads using MiXCR and keeps one entry per CDR3 protein. Of some 220,000 distinct CDR3 sequences listed, roughly 18% are singletons. This sample's time point: newly diagnosed GD, antithyroid drugs for less than 3 months. With RNA extracted from PBMCs as input, the TCR library was made. This sample was also put to use in a study of T cells in Graves' hyperthyroidism and ophthalmopathy.

The sample in question was peripheral blood mononuclear cells (PBMCs), obtained at new diagnosis, from a patient treated with antithyroid drugs. All receptors derive from a woman in her twenties or thirties with Graves disease.

This sequence joins TRBV6-5 and TRBJ2-2; 9 nucleotides align to TRBD2. Germline-derived CDR1 and CDR2 are MNHEY and SVGAGI. V lost 4 bases and J lost 5; bases outside the gene matches: 2. The CDR3 contains 14 residues. Here the CDR3 reads CASSWLAGTGELFF. Here the CDR3 DNA reads TGTGCCAGCAGTTGGCTAGCGGGGACCGGGGAGCTGTTTTTT.

This clonotype was seen a handful of times. The gene calls are TRBV30 and TRBJ2-3, with a weak D call TRBD2 (6 bases). Deletions cut 0 bases from V and 1 base from J, with 8 bases between. Germline CDR1 is GTSNPN and CDR2 is SVGIG (reference sequence). The CDR3 spans 14 residues. CDR3 region: CAWSVGGGTDTQYF. The CDR3 coding sequence is TGTGCCTGGAGTGTTGGCGGGGGCACAGATACGCAGTATTTT.

This clonotype was recorded at least ten times. The chain carries TRBV12-3 or TRBV12-4 and TRBJ1-5; no definite D call. V gave up 5 bases and J gave up 8 bases, with 13 bases separating them. This CDR3 has 13 amino acids. The CDR3 nucleotides read TGTGCCAGCAGTCGGACGGCAGTAAAGCCCCAGCATTTT. It translates to CASSRTAVKPQHF.

This rearrangement joins TRBV7-8 to TRBJ2-7; no definite D call. CDR1 is SGHVS and CDR2 is FQNEAQ in the germline V gene. Trimming took 8 bases from V and 5 from J, leaving 10 bases between them. The CDR3 spans 11 residues. In DNA, the CDR3 is TGTGCCAGCGAGTTCGCGGACGAGCAGTACTTC. Protein sequence: CASEFADEQYF. The full variable domain, with the rest looked up from reference TRBV7-8 and TRBJ2-7, is GAGVSQSPRYKVAKRGQDVALRCDPISGHVSLFWYQQALGQGPEFLTYFQNEAQLDKSGLPSDRFFAERPEGSVSTLKIQRTQQEDSAVYLCASEFADEQYFGPGTRLTVT.

In this sample, this clonotype turned up many times. Written as DNA, the CDR3 is TGTGCCAGCAGTGAAAGAGGGGGATGGTCCTACGAGCAGTACTTC. It specifies CASSERGGWSYEQYF. This rearrangement joins TRBV6-1 to TRBJ2-7, with a tentative D call TRBD1 (6 bases). The germline V and J ends were trimmed by 2 bases and 1 base, with 12 bases remaining between them. There are 15 residues in the CDR3. Germline loops: CDR1 MNHNS, CDR2 SASEGT.

Ten or more counts support this clonotype. The rearrangement joins TRBV2 to TRBJ2-2; 10 bases agree with TRBD1. CDR1 is SNHLY and CDR2 is FYNNEI in the germline V gene. V lost 7 bases and J lost 3; bases outside the gene matches: 5. There are 15 residues in the CDR3. The CDR3 DNA reads as TGTGCCAGCACTTCGGGACAGGGGTACACCGGGGAGCTGTTTTTT. This encodes CASTSGQGYTGELFF.

This clonotype was counted ten times or more. The chain is built from TRBV5-1 and TRBJ1-2; maybe TRBD1 (5 bases). V was shortened by 0 bases and J by 3 bases, with 12 bases between the two germline ends. The CDR3 spans 15 residues. The germline gives CDR1 SGHRS, CDR2 YFSETQ. The CDR3 DNA reads as TGCGCCAGCAGCTTGGCCGGGACGGCCGACTATGGCTACACCTTC. It specifies CASSLAGTADYGYTF.

A few counts support this clonotype. The rearrangement links TRBV5-4 to TRBJ1-3; D call uncertain. The V and J ends lost 2 bases and 4 bases respectively, with 16 bases between them. The CDR3 is 16 residues long. The V gene's germline CDR1 is SGHNT and CDR2 YYREEE (reference sequence). The CDR3 DNA reads TGTGCCAGCAGCTTTGGACCTCCAAAAGCGGGAAACACCATATATTTT. Translation gives CASSFGPPKAGNTIYF.

In this sample, this clonotype turned up many times. The genes are TRBV7-2 and TRBJ2-3; the match to TRBD1 covers 7 bases. Germline-derived CDR1 and CDR2 are SGHTA and FQGNSA. The CDR3 length is 15 residues. V dropped 5 bases and J dropped 1; count of bases not matched to a gene: 6. The CDR3 region has the DNA TGTGCCAGCAGCGCCCCCGGACAGGGCACAGATACGCAGTATTTT. It is translated as CASSAPGQGTDTQYF.

Remarks on this clonotype: A far more abundant clone sits one base away, making this likely a read error. The chain couples TRBV11-3 to TRBJ1-6; a possible D gene is TRBD1 (6 bases). The germline CDR1 and CDR2 sequences are SGHNT and YENEEA. The CDR3 has 14 residues. V was trimmed by 5 bases and J by 14 bases, leaving 19 bases between them. The CDR3 region is CASSGGQTSSALHF. CDR3 sequence (DNA): TGTGCCAGCAGCGGCGGACAGACCTCCTCGGCCCTCCACTTT.